Listed below are T cell receptor beta chains from one sample, sequenced in a study of TIL therapy for anti-PD-1-resistant metastatic lung cancer. Assay used: immunoSEQ multiplex PCR; TCRdb lists only in-frame clones, some missing. The sample has tens of thousands of clones; about 86% are singletons. The material sequenced was blood, taken at baseline. These receptors were obtained from a person aged 25 to 85 with non-small cell lung cancer. Both conserved end residues are part of each CDR3. A clone size is listed for some rows: how often the clone was seen (once, few, many), or a class if it is expanded.

v_call: TRBV7-9
clone_size: NA
cdr3_aa: CASSLVAGGGKETQYF

v_call: TRBV10-3
clone_size: NA
cdr3_aa: CAISEPMTGKSYEQYF

v_call: TRBV2
clone_size: NA
cdr3_aa: CASTPEQGAYNEQFF

v_call: TRBV19
clone_size: few
cdr3_aa: CASRGQGASPLHF

v_call: TRBV30
clone_size: NA
cdr3_aa: CAWSNRDRVLTDTQYF

v_call: TRBV30
clone_size: NA
cdr3_aa: CAWSYRDRQFF

v_call: TRBV9
clone_size: NA
cdr3_aa: CASSEGQALNYGYTF

v_call: TRBV6-2/TRBV6-3
clone_size: NA
cdr3_aa: CASSYPSGEGTDTQYF

v_call: TRBV27
clone_size: medium-sized
cdr3_aa: CASSPGVGYNEQFF

v_call: TRBV6-4
clone_size: NA
cdr3_aa: CATGTGGHNEQFF

v_call: TRBV7-9
clone_size: few
cdr3_aa: CASSLGGVRNYGYTF

v_call: TRBV27
clone_size: NA
cdr3_aa: CASSEGLAGAKEQYF

v_call: TRBV19
clone_size: NA
cdr3_aa: CASSILGGGNLNQPQHF

v_call: TRBV27
clone_size: NA
cdr3_aa: CASRGQPQHF

v_call: TRBV12-2
clone_size: once
cdr3_aa: CASRLNSALDEQYF

v_call: TRBV2
clone_size: NA
cdr3_aa: CASSDQGVRDGYTF

v_call: TRBV6-5
clone_size: NA
cdr3_aa: CASCWQGNTGELFF

v_call: TRBV30
clone_size: NA
cdr3_aa: CAWSLRQAGNTIYF

v_call: TRBV2
clone_size: NA
cdr3_aa: CASSETPALSYEQYF